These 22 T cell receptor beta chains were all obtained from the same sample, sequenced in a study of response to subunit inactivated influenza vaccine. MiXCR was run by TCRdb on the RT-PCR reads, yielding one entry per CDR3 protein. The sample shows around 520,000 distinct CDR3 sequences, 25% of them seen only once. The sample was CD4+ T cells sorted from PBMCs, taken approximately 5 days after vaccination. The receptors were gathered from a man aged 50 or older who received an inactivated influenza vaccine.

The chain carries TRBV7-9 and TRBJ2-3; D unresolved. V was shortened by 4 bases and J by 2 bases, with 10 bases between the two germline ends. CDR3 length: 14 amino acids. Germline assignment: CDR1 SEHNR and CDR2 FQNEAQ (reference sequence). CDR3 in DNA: TGTGCCAGCAGCTCACAGATGACCACAGATACGCAGTATTTT. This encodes CASSSQMTTDTQYF. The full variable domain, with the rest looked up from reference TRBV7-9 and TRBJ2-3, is DTGVSQNPRHKITKRGQNVTFRCDPISEHNRLYWYRQTLGQGPEFLTYFQNEAQLEKSRLLSDRFSAERPKGSFSTLEIQRTEQGDSAMYLCASSSQMTTDTQYFGPGTRLTVL.

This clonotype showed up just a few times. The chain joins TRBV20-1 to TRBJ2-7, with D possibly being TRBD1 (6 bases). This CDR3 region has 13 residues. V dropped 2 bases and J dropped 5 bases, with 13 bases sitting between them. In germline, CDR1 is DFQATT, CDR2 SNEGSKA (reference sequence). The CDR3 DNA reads TGCAGTGCTAGATTAGGACAGACGGACGAGCAGTACTTC. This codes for CSARLGQTDEQYF.

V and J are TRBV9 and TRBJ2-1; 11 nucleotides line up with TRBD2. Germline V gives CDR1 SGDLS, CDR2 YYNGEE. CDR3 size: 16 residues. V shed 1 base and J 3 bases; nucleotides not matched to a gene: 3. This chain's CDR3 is CASSVTGTSGYNEQFF. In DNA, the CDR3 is TGTGCCAGCAGCGTAACCGGGACTAGCGGCTACAATGAGCAGTTCTTC.

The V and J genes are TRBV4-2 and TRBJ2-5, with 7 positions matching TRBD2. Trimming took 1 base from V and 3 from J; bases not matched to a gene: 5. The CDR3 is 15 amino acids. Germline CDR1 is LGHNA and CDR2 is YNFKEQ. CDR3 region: CASSQARRGKETQYF. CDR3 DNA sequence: TGTGCCAGCAGCCAAGCACGGCGGGGGAAAGAGACCCAGTACTTC.

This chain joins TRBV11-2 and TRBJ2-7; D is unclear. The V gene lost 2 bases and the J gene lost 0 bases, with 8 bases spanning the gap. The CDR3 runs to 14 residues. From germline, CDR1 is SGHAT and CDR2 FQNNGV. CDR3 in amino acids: CASSLRSTSYEQYF. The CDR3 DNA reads TGTGCCAGCAGCTTAAGGAGTACCTCCTACGAGCAGTACTTC.

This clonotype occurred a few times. This CDR3 reads CASSQGATYNEQFF. The CDR3 DNA is TGCGCCAGCAGTCAGGGTGCCACCTACAATGAGCAGTTCTTC. The rearrangement joins TRBV5-1 to TRBJ2-1; D is perhaps TRBD1 (5 bases). CDR3 length: 14 residues. Germline-derived CDR1 and CDR2 are SGHRS and YFSETQ. V shed 5 bases and J shed 2 bases, with 11 bases lying between them.

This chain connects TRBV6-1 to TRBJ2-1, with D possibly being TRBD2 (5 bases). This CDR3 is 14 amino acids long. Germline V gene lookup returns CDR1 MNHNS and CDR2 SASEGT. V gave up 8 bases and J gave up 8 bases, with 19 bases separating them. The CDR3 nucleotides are TGTGCCAGCGTATGGAGCAGAAAGGAGGATGAGCAGTTCTTC. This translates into CASVWSRKEDEQFF.

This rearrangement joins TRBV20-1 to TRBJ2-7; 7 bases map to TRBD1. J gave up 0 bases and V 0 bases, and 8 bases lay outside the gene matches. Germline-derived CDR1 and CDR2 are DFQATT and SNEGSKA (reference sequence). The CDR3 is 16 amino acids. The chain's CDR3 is CSARDLGQLSSYEQYF. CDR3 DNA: TGCAGTGCTAGAGACCTGGGACAGTTGAGCTCCTACGAGCAGTACTTC.

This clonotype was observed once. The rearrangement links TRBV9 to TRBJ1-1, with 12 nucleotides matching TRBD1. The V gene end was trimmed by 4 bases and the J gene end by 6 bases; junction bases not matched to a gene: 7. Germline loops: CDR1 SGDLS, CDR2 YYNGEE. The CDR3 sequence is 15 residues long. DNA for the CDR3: TGTGCCAGCAGCCACCGGGGACAGGGGGCGGCTGAAGCTTTCTTT. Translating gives CASSHRGQGAAEAFF.

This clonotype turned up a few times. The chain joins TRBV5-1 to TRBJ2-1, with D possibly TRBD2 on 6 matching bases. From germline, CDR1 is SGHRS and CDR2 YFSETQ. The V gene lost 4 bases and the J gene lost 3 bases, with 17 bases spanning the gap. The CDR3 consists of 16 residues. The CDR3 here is CASSTSSRGNYNEQFF. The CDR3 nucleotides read TGCGCCAGCAGCACATCCAGCCGGGGGAACTACAATGAGCAGTTCTTC.

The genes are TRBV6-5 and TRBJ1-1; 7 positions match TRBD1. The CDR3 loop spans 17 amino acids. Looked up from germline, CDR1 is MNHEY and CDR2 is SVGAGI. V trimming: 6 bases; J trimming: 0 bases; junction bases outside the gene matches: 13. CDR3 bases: TGTGCCAGCAGCTACGCCTGGGACAGCCGAATGAACACTGAAGCTTTCTTT. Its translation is CASSYAWDSRMNTEAFF.

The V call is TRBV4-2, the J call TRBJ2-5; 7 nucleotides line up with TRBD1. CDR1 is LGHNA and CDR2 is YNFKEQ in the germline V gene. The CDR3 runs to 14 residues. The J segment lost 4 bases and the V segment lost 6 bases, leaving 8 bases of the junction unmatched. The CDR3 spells CASSNRGVIETQYF. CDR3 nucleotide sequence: TGTGCCAGCAGTAACAGGGGAGTGATAGAGACCCAGTACTTC.

Here the CDR3 reads CASSELGQRTSGSYNEQFF. In nucleotides, the CDR3 is TGTGCCAGCAGTGAATTGGGGCAGCGTACTAGCGGGAGTTACAATGAGCAGTTCTTC. The chain has TRBV25-1 and TRBJ2-1, with 11 bases that match TRBD2. Losses at the gene ends were 1 base for V and 4 bases for J; bases not matched to a gene: 12. In germline, CDR1 is MGHDK, CDR2 SYGVNS. CDR3 size: 19 residues. Using reference TRBV25-1 and TRBJ2-1 for the parts outside the CDR3, the full variable domain is EADIYQTPRYLVIGTGKKITLECSQTMGHDKMYWYQQDPGMELHLIHYSYGVNSTEKGDLSSESTVSRIRTEHFPLTLESARPSHTSQYLCASSELGQRTSGSYNEQFFGPGTRLTVL.

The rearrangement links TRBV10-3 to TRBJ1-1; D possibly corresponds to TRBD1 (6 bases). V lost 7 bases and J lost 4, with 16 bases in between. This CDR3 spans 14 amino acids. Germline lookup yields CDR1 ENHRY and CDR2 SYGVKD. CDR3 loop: CAINPQGPFTEAFF. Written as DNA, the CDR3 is TGTGCCATCAACCCACAGGGACCCTTCACTGAAGCTTTCTTT.

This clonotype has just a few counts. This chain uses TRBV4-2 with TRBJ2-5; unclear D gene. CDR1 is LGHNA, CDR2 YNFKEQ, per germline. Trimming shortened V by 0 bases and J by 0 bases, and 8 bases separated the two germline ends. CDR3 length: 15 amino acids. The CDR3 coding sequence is TGTGCCAGCAGCCAAGATATGGGGAACCAAGAGACCCAGTACTTC. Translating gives CASSQDMGNQETQYF.

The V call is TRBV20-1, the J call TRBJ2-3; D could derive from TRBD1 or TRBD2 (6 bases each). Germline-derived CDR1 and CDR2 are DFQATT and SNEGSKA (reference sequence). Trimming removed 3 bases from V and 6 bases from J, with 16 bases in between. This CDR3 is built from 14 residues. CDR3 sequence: CSARSRGEWDTQYF. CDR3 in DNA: TGCAGTGCTAGGTCGAGGGGGGAGTGGGATACGCAGTATTTT.

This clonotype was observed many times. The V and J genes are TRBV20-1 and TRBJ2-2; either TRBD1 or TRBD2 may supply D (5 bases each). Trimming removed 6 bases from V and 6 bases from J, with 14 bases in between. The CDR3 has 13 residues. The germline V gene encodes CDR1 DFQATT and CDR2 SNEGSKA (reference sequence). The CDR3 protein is CSAFGDGPGELFF. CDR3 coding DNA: TGCAGTGCCTTCGGGGACGGGCCCGGGGAGCTGTTTTTT.

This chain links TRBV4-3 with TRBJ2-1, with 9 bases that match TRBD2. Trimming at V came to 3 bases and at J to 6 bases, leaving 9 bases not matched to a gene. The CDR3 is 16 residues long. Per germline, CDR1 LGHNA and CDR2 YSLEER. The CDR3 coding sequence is TGCGCCAGCAGCCAGCTGGGACTAGCAGTGATCAATGAGCAGTTCTTC. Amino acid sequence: CASSQLGLAVINEQFF.

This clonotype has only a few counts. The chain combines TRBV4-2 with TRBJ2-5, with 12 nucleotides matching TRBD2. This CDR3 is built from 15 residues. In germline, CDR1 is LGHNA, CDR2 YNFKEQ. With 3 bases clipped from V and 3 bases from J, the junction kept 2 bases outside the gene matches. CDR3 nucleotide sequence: TGTGCCAGCAGCCAGAGGACTAGCGGGGAAGAGACCCAGTACTTC. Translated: CASSQRTSGEETQYF.

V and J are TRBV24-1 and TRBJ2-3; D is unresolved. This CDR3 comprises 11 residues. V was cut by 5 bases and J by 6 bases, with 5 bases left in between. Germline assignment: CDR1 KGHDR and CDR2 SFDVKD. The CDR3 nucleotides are TGTGCCACCAGTGTACTGGATACGCAGTATTTT. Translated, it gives CATSVLDTQYF.

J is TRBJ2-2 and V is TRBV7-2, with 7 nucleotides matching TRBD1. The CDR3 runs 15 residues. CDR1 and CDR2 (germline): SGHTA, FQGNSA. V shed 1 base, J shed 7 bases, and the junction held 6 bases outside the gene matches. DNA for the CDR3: TGTGCCAGCAGCTTAGAGGGGACAGTCGTCGGGGAGCTGTTTTTT. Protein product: CASSLEGTVVGELFF.

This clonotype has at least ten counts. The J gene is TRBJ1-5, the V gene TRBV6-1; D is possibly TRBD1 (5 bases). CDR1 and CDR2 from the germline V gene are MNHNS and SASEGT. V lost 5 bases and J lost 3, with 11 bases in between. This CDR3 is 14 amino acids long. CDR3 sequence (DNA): TGTGCCAGCAGTAGGGACGGAACCAATCAGCCCCAGCATTTT. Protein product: CASSRDGTNQPQHF.